One TCR beta chain is described in this entry. Its antigen remains undetermined. Base qualities were left out, and no much larger clone turns up one base away. This entry comes from a study of T cell repertoires in cytomegalovirus infection (dated by TCRdb to the late 2010s). Concerning the study at large: Donor HLA type was relevant to the analysis, as public TCR beta signatures indicated carriage of CMV infection together with the matching HLA type. The full study reports these points: Carriers of CMV infection plus the relevant HLA type were discriminated by the cumulative frequency of public TCR beta family members in the study cohort and in an independent approximately 400-donor cohort. The ex vivo response was dominated by HLA-C-restricted CMV-specific TCR beta clonotypes, which also provided the single most frequent clonotype in two of eight donors.

TCRdb names Illumina HiSeq 1500 as the instrument used. Clones were called with MiXCR by TCRdb after fastp trimmed the public reads at Q25, and only in-frame beta chains were retained. Identical CDR3 proteins give one entry, which carries the most common genes and DNA. Across this sample there are 250,000 or so distinct CDR3 sequences, with 17% seen only once. Together, the top ten hold about half of the sample. The sample taken for sequencing was CD8+ T cells from PBMCs. This receptor was obtained from a human donor in good health (CMV status not recorded). Some clones in this sample may be carry-over from other donors' samples.

The base sequence is TGTGCCAGCAGCTCTGCACTCCGGGACAGGGGAAACTACGAGCAGTACTTC. Its protein is CASSSALRDRGNYEQYF. The chain employs TRBV7-9 and TRBJ2-7, and 10 junctional nucleotides match TRBD1. Ends trimmed: V by 4 bases, J by 3 bases; bases unmatched to a gene: 12. The CDR3 spans 17 residues, from the cysteine through the phenylalanine. The kept DNA is CDR3 alone, 51 bases in frame from the first base. Sequences SEHNR (CDR1) and FQNEAQ (CDR2) are obtained from the germline V gene (reference sequence).